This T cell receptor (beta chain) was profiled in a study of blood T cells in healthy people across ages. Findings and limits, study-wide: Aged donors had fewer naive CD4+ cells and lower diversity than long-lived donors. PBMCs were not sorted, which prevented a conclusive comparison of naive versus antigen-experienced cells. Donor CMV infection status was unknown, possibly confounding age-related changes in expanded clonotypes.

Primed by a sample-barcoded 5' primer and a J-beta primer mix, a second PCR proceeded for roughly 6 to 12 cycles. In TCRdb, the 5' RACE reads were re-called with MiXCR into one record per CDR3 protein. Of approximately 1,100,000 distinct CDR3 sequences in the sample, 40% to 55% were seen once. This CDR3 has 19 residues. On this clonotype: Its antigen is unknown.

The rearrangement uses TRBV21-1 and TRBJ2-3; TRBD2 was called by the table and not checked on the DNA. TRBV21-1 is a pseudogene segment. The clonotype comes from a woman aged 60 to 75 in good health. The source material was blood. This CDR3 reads CASSPTPGGTPRSTDTQYF. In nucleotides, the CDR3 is TGTGCCAGCAGCCCCACCCCGGGAGGGACCCCTCGGAGCACAGATACGCAGTATTTT.